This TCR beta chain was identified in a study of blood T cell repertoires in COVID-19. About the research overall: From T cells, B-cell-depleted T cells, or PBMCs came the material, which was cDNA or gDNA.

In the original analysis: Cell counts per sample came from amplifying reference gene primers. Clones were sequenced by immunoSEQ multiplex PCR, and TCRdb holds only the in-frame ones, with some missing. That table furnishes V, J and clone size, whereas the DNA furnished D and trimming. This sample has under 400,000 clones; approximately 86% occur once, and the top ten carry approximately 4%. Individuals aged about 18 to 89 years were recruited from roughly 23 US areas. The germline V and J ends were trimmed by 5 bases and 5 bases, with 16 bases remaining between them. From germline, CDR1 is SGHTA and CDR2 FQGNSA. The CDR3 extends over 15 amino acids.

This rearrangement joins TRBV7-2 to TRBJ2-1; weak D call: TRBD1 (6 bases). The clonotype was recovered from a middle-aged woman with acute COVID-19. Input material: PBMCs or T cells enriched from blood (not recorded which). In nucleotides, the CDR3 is TGTGCCAGCAGCCCCAGGGGAGTTGGGGACAATGAGCAGTTCTTC. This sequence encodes CASSPRGVGDNEQFF.